These 22 T cell receptor beta chains were sequenced from one sample in a study of CD8 T cells in Susac syndrome. It was with random hexamers that about 0.45 to 1 ug RNA was reverse transcribed. TCRdb itself ran the immunoSEQ multiplex PCR reads through MiXCR, one entry per CDR3 protein. The sample has some 140,000 distinct CDR3 sequences; under 95% are singletons. The sample consisted of CD8+ T cells from PBMCs. These TCRs come from a human donor with multiple sclerosis.

The chain joins TRBV11-2 to TRBJ1-1; 9 bases match TRBD1. The CDR3 totals 16 residues. Trimming took 3 bases from V and 3 from J; bases not matched to a gene: 8. Germline lookup yields CDR1 SGHAT and CDR2 FQNNGV. The CDR3 DNA reads TGTGCCAGCAGCTTGGGGACAGGGAGTTGGGACACTGAAGCTTTCTTT. It codes for CASSLGTGSWDTEAFF. Full variable domain (outside the CDR3, taken from reference TRBV11-2 and TRBJ1-1): EAGVAQSPRYKIIEKRQSVAFWCNPISGHATLYWYQQILGQGPKLLIQFQNNGVVDDSQLPKDRFSAERLKGVDSTLKIQPAKLEDSAVYLCASSLGTGSWDTEAFFGQGTRLTVV.

This clonotype was counted a few times. The V call is TRBV5-4, the J call TRBJ1-2, with 9 bases identical to TRBD1. Per the germline V gene, CDR1 is SGHNT and CDR2 is YYREEE (reference sequence). The CDR3 consists of 13 residues. J was trimmed by 5 bases and V by 4 bases; bases with no gene match: 3. CDR3 loop: CASSPGTGYGYTF. The CDR3 DNA reads TGTGCCAGCAGCCCCGGGACAGGGTATGGCTACACCTTC.

The rearrangement uses TRBV14 and TRBJ2-7; D might be TRBD2 (6 bases). V was pared by 4 bases and J by 0 bases, with 13 bases between. This CDR3 is built from 15 residues. Germline CDR1 and CDR2: SGHDN and FVKESK. The CDR3 reads CASSRTNGSSYEQYF. Here the CDR3 DNA reads TGTGCCAGCAGCCGCACAAACGGGAGCTCCTACGAGCAGTACTTC.

This clonotype has just one count. V and J are TRBV19 and TRBJ1-2; D is ambiguous. This CDR3 has 13 residues. Germline CDR1 and CDR2: LNHDA and SQIVND (reference sequence). Trimming removed 5 bases at V and 4 bases at J, with 11 bases between. The CDR3 nucleotides are TGTGCCAGTAGTCCGGGCAGTGGCTATGGCTACACCTTC. Encoded protein: CASSPGSGYGYTF.

This CDR3 is CAISERVNTEAFF. The CDR3 bases are TGTGCCATCAGTGAACGGGTGAACACTGAAGCTTTCTTT. The chain couples TRBV10-3 to TRBJ1-1; the D is unclear. This CDR3 spans 13 amino acids. V was shortened by 3 bases and J by 0 bases, with 5 bases between the two germline ends. Looked up from germline, CDR1 is ENHRY and CDR2 is SYGVKD.

V and J are TRBV29-1 and TRBJ2-7; D might be TRBD1 (6 bases). V was pared by 8 bases and J by 7 bases, with 18 bases between. The germline CDR1 and CDR2 sequences are SQVTM and ANQGSEA. The CDR3 extends over 12 amino acids. The CDR3 here is CSIIATGTEQYF. Written as DNA, the CDR3 is TGCAGCATCATCGCCACCGGGACAGAGCAGTACTTC.

The chain couples TRBV5-8 to TRBJ1-1; tentatively, D is TRBD1 (6 bases). The CDR3 sequence is 14 residues long. Germline lookup yields CDR1 SGHTS and CDR2 YDEGEE. Trimming left V 6 bases short and J 3 bases short, with 15 bases between. The CDR3 DNA follows: TGTGCCAGCATCCCATACGGGGGCTACACTGAAGCTTTCTTT. It yields the protein CASIPYGGYTEAFF. Full variable domain (outside the CDR3, taken from reference TRBV5-8 and TRBJ1-1): EAGVTQSPTHLIKTRGQQATLRCSPISGHTSVYWYQQALGLGLQFLLWYDEGEERNRGNFPPRFSGRQFPNYSSELNVNALELEDSALYLCASIPYGGYTEAFFGQGTRLTVV.

The V gene is TRBV10-3, the J gene TRBJ1-1; TRBD1 aligns across 9 bases. The CDR3 contains 16 residues. V trimming: 6 bases; J trimming: 9 bases; junction bases outside the gene matches: 17. Germline CDR1 is ENHRY and CDR2 is SYGVKD. CDR3 sequence (DNA): TGTGCCATCAGCGGCCCGGGACAGGGAAGGGATTTGAAAGCTTTCTTT. Residues: CAISGPGQGRDLKAFF.

The chain combines TRBV6-2 or TRBV6-3 with TRBJ1-1; D is unclear. With 1 base removed from V and 1 base from J, the gap between germline ends came to 7 bases. The germline V gene encodes CDR1 MNHEY and CDR2 SVGEGT. The CDR3 has 14 amino acids. The CDR3 is CASSYWEKNTEAFF. The CDR3 nucleotides read TGTGCCAGCAGTTACTGGGAGAAGAACACTGAAGCTTTCTTT.

The chain joins TRBV20-1 to TRBJ1-4; D not resolved. CDR1 DFQATT and CDR2 SNEGSKA come from the germline V gene (reference sequence). The CDR3 has 14 residues. The germline V and J ends were trimmed by 1 base and 4 bases, with 10 bases remaining between them. CDR3 bases: TGCAGTGCTAGAGTGCCAGGAATTAATGAAAAACTGTTTTTT. Translating gives CSARVPGINEKLFF.

The chain combines TRBV9 with TRBJ2-1, with 13 bases lining up with TRBD2. The trim removed 4 bases at V and 6 bases at J, leaving 4 bases unmatched. The length of the CDR3 is 15 residues. Germline assignment: CDR1 SGDLS and CDR2 YYNGEE. CDR3 sequence reads: CASSQTSGRINEQFF. For the CDR3, the DNA is TGTGCCAGCAGCCAGACTAGCGGGAGGATCAATGAGCAGTTCTTC.

The chain couples TRBV6-5 to TRBJ1-1, with a possible D match to TRBD1 (6 bases). Germline CDR1 is MNHEY and CDR2 is SVGAGI. This CDR3 comprises 13 residues. Trimming removed 5 bases from V and 6 bases from J, with 13 bases in between. The CDR3 protein is CASSPGQGSEAFF. DNA for the CDR3: TGTGCCAGCAGTCCGGGCCAGGGGTCTGAAGCTTTCTTT.

This rearrangement joins TRBV5-1 to TRBJ2-5; TRBD1 might be the D (5 bases). From germline, CDR1 is SGHRS and CDR2 YFSETQ. The CDR3 has 12 amino acids. Trimming took 4 bases from V and 12 from J, leaving 16 bases between them. CDR3 sequence (DNA): TGCGCCAGCAGCGGATCAGACAGTATGGAGTACTTC. Its translation: CASSGSDSMEYF. The variable domain in full, completed from reference TRBV5-1 and TRBJ2-5, reads KAGVTQTPRYLIKTRGQQVTLSCSPISGHRSVSWYQQTPGQGLQFLFEYFSETQRNKGNFPGRFSGRQFSNSRSEMNVSTLELGDSALYLCASSGSDSMEYFGPGTRLLVL.

This clonotype was observed a single time. This chain joins TRBV20-1 and TRBJ2-2; D is ambiguous. Trimming stripped 2 bases from V and 4 bases from J, with 14 bases between. The V gene's germline CDR1 is DFQATT and CDR2 SNEGSKA (reference sequence). The CDR3 sequence is 15 residues long. The DNA of the CDR3 is TGCAGTGCTAGACCACGTGACCTGGGCACCGGGGAGCTGTTTTTT. This encodes CSARPRDLGTGELFF.

The chain employs TRBV13 and TRBJ1-1, with unresolved D. The CDR3 length is 16 residues. The ends were cut back, 0 bases at V and 4 bases at J, with 15 bases in the middle. In germline, CDR1 is PRHDT, CDR2 FYEKMQ (reference sequence). Written as DNA, the CDR3 is TGTGCCAGCAGCTTAGGCGCCGCCGGGCGGGGCACTGAAGCTTTCTTT. As protein: CASSLGAAGRGTEAFF. Based on the CDR3 plus reference TRBV13 and TRBJ1-1, the full variable domain is AAGVIQSPRHLIKEKRETATLKCYPIPRHDTVYWYQQGPGQDPQFLISFYEKMQSDKGSIPDRFSAQQFSDYHSELNMSSLELGDSALYFCASSLGAAGRGTEAFFGQGTRLTVV.

V and J are TRBV5-4 and TRBJ2-7; TRBD1 matches at 7 bases. The V and J ends lost 2 bases and 6 bases, in that order; junction bases with no gene match: 5. The CDR3 contains 13 residues. Germline loops: CDR1 SGHNT, CDR2 YYREEE (reference sequence). The CDR3 DNA reads as TGTGCCAGCAGCTTCCGGGACAGCATCGAGCAGTACTTC. This sequence encodes CASSFRDSIEQYF.

Written as DNA, the CDR3 is TGTGCCAGCAGCCCCCTAGCCGAAATCTACGAGCAGTACTTC. This codes for CASSPLAEIYEQYF. The rearrangement uses TRBV27 and TRBJ2-7; TRBD2 might be the D (5 bases). CDR1 and CDR2 from the germline V gene are MNHEY and SMNVEV (reference sequence). V was cut by 6 bases and J by 3 bases, with 15 bases left in between. The CDR3 covers 14 residues.

This chain's CDR3 is CAIAHEPYTGELFF. CDR3 nucleotide sequence: TGTGCCATCGCTCACGAACCCTACACCGGGGAGCTGTTTTTT. The V gene is TRBV27, the J gene TRBJ2-2; D gene ambiguous. The ends were cut back, 10 bases at V and 3 bases at J, with 15 bases in the middle. There are 14 residues in the CDR3. Germline lookup yields CDR1 MNHEY and CDR2 SMNVEV (reference sequence).

V usage is TRBV7-9 and J usage is TRBJ2-7; D remains unclear. The CDR3 is made up of 13 amino acids. Germline V gene data show CDR1 as SEHNR and CDR2 as FQNEAQ (reference sequence). Trimming took off 7 bases at V and 3 bases at J, with 13 bases between the two ends. The CDR3: CASTLESVYEQYF. The CDR3 DNA sequence: TGTGCCAGCACCCTGGAGTCCGTCTACGAGCAGTACTTC.

This chain joins TRBV5-1 and TRBJ2-7; possible D gene TRBD1, 6 bases. Germline V gene sequence: CDR1 SGHRS, CDR2 YFSETQ. The germline V and J ends were trimmed by 1 base and 0 bases, with 11 bases remaining between them. This CDR3 is 15 amino acids long. Here the CDR3 DNA reads TGCGCCAGCAGCTTGTTCCGGGACAACTCCTACGAGCAGTACTTC. This sequence encodes CASSLFRDNSYEQYF.

This clonotype was seen just once. The chain combines TRBV2 with TRBJ1-5; D perhaps matches TRBD1 (5 bases). V was clipped by 6 bases and J by 2 bases, with 11 bases between them. This CDR3 comprises 14 residues. CDR1 SNHLY and CDR2 FYNNEI come from the germline V gene. CDR3 nucleotide sequence: TGTGCCAGCAGGACCTGGGGGGGCAATCAGCCCCAGCATTTT. It codes for CASRTWGGNQPQHF.

This clonotype appeared a single time. The genes are TRBV30 and TRBJ2-5; a possible D gene is TRBD2 (5 bases). This CDR3 is 14 amino acids long. The V end was cut by 2 bases, the J end by 5 bases, with 15 bases between. Per the germline V gene, CDR1 is GTSNPN and CDR2 is SVGIG (reference sequence). The CDR3 DNA sequence: TGTGCCTGGAGTCCCCTAGAGGGCCGGGAGACCCAGTACTTC. Protein product: CAWSPLEGRETQYF.